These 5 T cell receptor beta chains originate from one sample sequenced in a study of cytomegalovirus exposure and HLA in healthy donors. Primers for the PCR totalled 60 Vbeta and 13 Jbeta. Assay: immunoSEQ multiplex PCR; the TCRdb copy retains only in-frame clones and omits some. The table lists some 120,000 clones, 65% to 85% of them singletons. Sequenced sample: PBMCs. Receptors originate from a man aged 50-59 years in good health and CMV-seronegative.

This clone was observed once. The CDR3 region is CASSSLDRGTNTEAFF. The CDR3 DNA is TGTGCCAGCAGTTCGCTCGACAGGGGCACGAACACTGAAGCTTTCTTT. V and J are TRBV6-5 and TRBJ1-1; TRBD1 agrees at 8 bases. The J segment lost 1 base and the V segment lost 4 bases, leaving 8 bases of the junction unmatched. The CDR3 has 16 residues. CDR1 is MNHEY, CDR2 SVGAGI, per germline.

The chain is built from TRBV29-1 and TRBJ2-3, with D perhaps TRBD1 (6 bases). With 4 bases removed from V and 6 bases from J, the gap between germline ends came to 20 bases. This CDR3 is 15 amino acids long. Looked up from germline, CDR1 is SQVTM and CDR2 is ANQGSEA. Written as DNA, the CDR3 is TGCAGCGTTGGCCTACAGGGTGTTATAACGGATACGCAGTATTTT. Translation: CSVGLQGVITDTQYF.

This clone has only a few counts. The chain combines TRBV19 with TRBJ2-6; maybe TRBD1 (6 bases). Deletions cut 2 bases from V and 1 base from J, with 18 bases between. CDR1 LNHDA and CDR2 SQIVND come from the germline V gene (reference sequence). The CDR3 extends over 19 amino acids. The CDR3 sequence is CASSIWGSGVRSGANVLTF. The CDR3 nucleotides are TGTGCCAGTAGTATATGGGGTTCAGGGGTCCGGTCTGGGGCCAACGTCCTGACTTTC. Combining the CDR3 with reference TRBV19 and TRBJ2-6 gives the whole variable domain DGGITQSPKYLFRKEGQNVTLSCEQNLNHDAMYWYRQDPGQGLRLIYYSQIVNDFQKGDIAEGYSVSREKKESFPLTVTSAQKNPTAFYLCASSIWGSGVRSGANVLTFGAGSRLTVL.

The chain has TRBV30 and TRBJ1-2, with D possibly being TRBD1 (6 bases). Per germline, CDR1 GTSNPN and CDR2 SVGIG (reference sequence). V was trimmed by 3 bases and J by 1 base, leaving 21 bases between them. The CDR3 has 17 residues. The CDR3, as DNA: TGTGCCTGGAGGGGGGCGGGCCAACCGTCTCTTAACTATGGCTACACCTTC. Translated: CAWRGAGQPSLNYGYTF.

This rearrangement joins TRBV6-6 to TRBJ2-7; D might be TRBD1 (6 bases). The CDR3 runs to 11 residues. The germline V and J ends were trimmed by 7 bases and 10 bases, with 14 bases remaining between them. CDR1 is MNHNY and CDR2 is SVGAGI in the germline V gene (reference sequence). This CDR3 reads CASTTGTRQYF. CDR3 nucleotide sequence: TGTGCCAGCACTACAGGGACCCGACAGTACTTC.